Following are 20 T cell receptor beta chains from one sample sequenced in a study of HIV-infected patients and healthy controls. TCRdb passed the 5' RACE reads through MiXCR, listing each CDR3 protein once. The sample gives tens of thousands of distinct CDR3 sequences, 15% to 20% of which show up once; approximately 5% is in the top ten. The sequenced sample was CD4+ T cells from blood. The receptors derive from a human donor in good health.

V usage is TRBV18 and J usage is TRBJ1-1, with TRBD1 matching over 7 bases. The CDR3 loop spans 13 amino acids. The J segment lost 6 bases and the V segment lost 3 bases, leaving 4 bases of the junction unmatched. CDR1 is KGHSH and CDR2 is LQKENI in the germline V gene. The CDR3 nucleotides read TGTGCCAGCTCACCTAGGACAGGTTCTGAAGCTTTCTTT. Amino acid sequence: CASSPRTGSEAFF.

Details on this clonotype: A much larger clone lies one base from this, so it may be a read error. This CDR3 is CACSVGVAEQYF. DNA for the CDR3: TGTGCCTGCAGTGTCGGGGTGGCCGAGCAGTACTTC. The chain employs TRBV28 and TRBJ2-7; D may be TRBD2 (5 bases). Germline V gives CDR1 MDHEN, CDR2 SYDVKM. CDR3 length equals 12 residues.

This clonotype occurred a few times. This chain links TRBV7-8 with TRBJ1-1; TRBD1 aligns across 7 bases. Germline values: CDR1 SGHVS, CDR2 FQNEAQ. The CDR3 is made up of 16 amino acids. V lost 1 base to trimming and J lost 0 bases; unmatched junction nucleotides: 5. CDR3 in amino acids: CASSLVAGTVNTEAFF. In nucleotides, the CDR3 is TGTGCCAGCAGCTTAGTGGCAGGGACAGTGAACACTGAAGCTTTCTTT.

The chain joins TRBV28 to TRBJ2-7; D possibly uses TRBD1 or TRBD2 (5 bases each). CDR1 and CDR2 (germline): MDHEN, SYDVKM. The CDR3 length is 14 residues. Between the trimmed V and J ends, which lost 2 bases and 2 bases, there was a span of 10 bases. The CDR3 here is CASSLPPGPYEQYF. The CDR3 region has the DNA TGTGCCAGCAGTTTACCCCCGGGGCCCTACGAGCAGTACTTC.

This clonotype showed up just a few times. The chain uses TRBV7-9 and TRBJ1-2; no definite D call. CDR1 and CDR2 (germline): SEHNR, FQNEAQ (reference sequence). CDR3 length: 13 amino acids. Deletions cut 5 bases from V and 8 bases from J, with 15 bases between. The CDR3 here is CASSRSTPSGYTF. The CDR3, as DNA: TGTGCCAGCAGCCGGAGTACCCCGTCCGGCTACACCTTC.

This clonotype showed up just a few times. The rearrangement joins TRBV6-6 to TRBJ1-3, with a tentative D call TRBD1 (5 bases). The germline gives CDR1 MNHNY, CDR2 SVGAGI (reference sequence). The CDR3 is made up of 15 amino acids. The V gene lost 5 bases and the J gene lost 3 bases, with 14 bases spanning the gap. The DNA for the CDR3 is TGTGCCAGCAGTGTGGGGGGGACTATTGGAAACACCATATATTTT. It encodes CASSVGGTIGNTIYF.

This clonotype has a handful of counts. DNA for the CDR3: TGCAGTGCTAGTGCCTCTCAGACAGGGGGTCATGAAGCTTTCTTT. Translating gives CSASASQTGGHEAFF. The genes are TRBV20-1 and TRBJ1-1; 9 bases agree with TRBD1. Losses at the gene ends were 3 bases for V and 7 bases for J; bases not matched to a gene: 12. The germline V gene has CDR1 DFQATT and CDR2 SNEGSKA (reference sequence). The length of the CDR3 is 15 residues.

This sequence joins TRBV19 and TRBJ1-2; D is uncertain. Germline CDR1 and CDR2: LNHDA and SQIVND (reference sequence). The CDR3 is 15 residues long. The ends were cut back, 6 bases at V and 3 bases at J, with 17 bases in the middle. The CDR3 spells CASSKPDGRYYGYTF. In DNA form, the CDR3 reads TGTGCCAGTAGCAAACCCGACGGGCGCTACTATGGCTACACCTTC.

The chain couples TRBV18 to TRBJ2-3; D is possibly TRBD2 (5 bases). Germline CDR1 reads KGHSH; CDR2 reads LQKENI. Trimming took 0 bases from V and 9 from J, leaving 13 bases between them. This CDR3 region has 14 residues. CDR3 sequence (DNA): TGTGCCAGCTCACCACCCGCCGGGGTAGACACGCAGTATTTT. This sequence encodes CASSPPAGVDTQYF.

This clonotype was found many times. The chain uses TRBV20-1 and TRBJ2-5; D gene uncertain. The CDR3 covers 13 residues. CDR1 DFQATT and CDR2 SNEGSKA come from the germline V gene (reference sequence). The V and J ends lost 6 bases and 2 bases respectively, with 13 bases between them. The CDR3 region has the DNA TGCAGTGCCAGCCCCCTCGGGCAAGAGACCCAGTACTTC. Translated, it gives CSASPLGQETQYF.

This clonotype was detected many times. V usage is TRBV5-1 and J usage is TRBJ1-4; D remains ambiguous. Trimming stripped 0 bases from V and 8 bases from J, with 8 bases between. Germline CDR1 reads SGHRS; CDR2 reads YFSETQ. The CDR3 totals 13 residues. This CDR3 is CASSLDSTEKLFF. The DNA for the CDR3 is TGCGCCAGCAGCTTGGACTCGACGGAAAAACTGTTTTTT.

This clonotype has a handful of counts. The V call is TRBV15, the J call TRBJ2-3; a possible D gene is TRBD2 (5 bases). V lost 8 bases to trimming and J lost 5 bases, with 14 bases between them. This CDR3 has 13 amino acids. The germline V gene encodes CDR1 LNHNV and CDR2 YYDKDF (reference sequence). The CDR3 protein is CATVGSREDTQYF. The CDR3 nucleotides are TGTGCCACCGTCGGCAGTCGGGAAGATACGCAGTATTTT.

This clonotype was observed a few times. V gene TRBV7-3 combines with J gene TRBJ2-2; TRBD1 aligns across 10 bases. Per the germline V gene, CDR1 is SGHTA and CDR2 is FQGTGA. The CDR3 has 16 amino acids. V lost 10 bases to trimming and J lost 3 bases; unmatched junction nucleotides: 11. CDR3 residues: CAITLGTGDDTGELFF. The CDR3, as DNA: TGTGCCATTACGCTCGGGACAGGGGATGACACCGGGGAGCTGTTTTTT.

The chain couples TRBV19 to TRBJ2-3, with TRBD2 identical over 7 bases. This CDR3 spans 14 amino acids. The germline CDR1 and CDR2 sequences are LNHDA and SQIVND (reference sequence). After removal of 9 bases from V and 0 bases from J, the junction contained 6 bases not matched to a gene. CDR3 protein: CASRAGSSTDTQYF. The CDR3 DNA sequence: TGTGCCAGCCGAGCGGGGAGTAGCACAGATACGCAGTATTTT.

This clonotype was recorded many times. The chain is built from TRBV14 and TRBJ1-2; D unclear. There are 13 residues in the CDR3. Trimming pared 2 bases from V and 5 bases from J, leaving 9 bases between. The V gene's germline CDR1 is SGHDN and CDR2 FVKESK. CDR3 in DNA: TGTGCCAGCAGCCAAACTGCCCGGTATGGCTACACCTTC. Its protein is CASSQTARYGYTF. Looking up the rest from reference TRBV14 and TRBJ1-2 gives the full variable domain: EAGVTQFPSHSVIEKGQTVTLRCDPISGHDNLYWYRRVMGKEIKFLLHFVKESKQDESGMPNNRFLAERTGGTYSTLKVQPAELEDSGVYFCASSQTARYGYTFGSGTRLTVV.

This clonotype has just a few counts. This chain joins TRBV7-3 and TRBJ2-3; the D gene is possibly TRBD1 (5 bases). Germline CDR1 SGHTA, CDR2 FQGTGA. Trimming shortened V by 3 bases and J by 5 bases, and 9 bases separated the two germline ends. The CDR3 loop spans 13 amino acids. CDR3 residues: CASSLGQGDTQYF. CDR3 DNA: TGTGCCAGCAGCTTGGGCCAGGGAGATACGCAGTATTTT. The full variable domain, completed using reference TRBV7-3 and TRBJ2-3, is GAGVSQTPSNKVTEKGKYVELRCDPISGHTALYWYRQSLGQGPEFLIYFQGTGAADDSGLPNDRFFAVRPEGSVSTLKIQRTERGDSAVYLCASSLGQGDTQYFGPGTRLTVL.

In this sample, this clonotype turned up a few times. The chain links TRBV7-9 to TRBJ1-1, with a tentative D call TRBD1 (5 bases). CDR1 is SEHNR, CDR2 FQNEAQ, per germline (reference sequence). Trimming cost V 6 bases and J 10 bases, with 24 bases left between them. The CDR3 runs 15 residues. The CDR3 sequence is CASSQPPGTPELAFF. CDR3 coding DNA: TGTGCCAGCAGTCAACCACCCGGGACTCCTGAACTAGCTTTCTTT.

The chain couples TRBV20-1 to TRBJ2-3; 7 bases fit TRBD2. Germline-derived CDR1 and CDR2 are DFQATT and SNEGSKA (reference sequence). This CDR3 contains 16 residues. V shed 2 bases, J shed 1 base, and the junction held 9 bases outside the gene matches. The DNA of the CDR3 is TGCAGTGCTAGAAACCCGCTAGCGGTGGGCACAGATACGCAGTATTTT. Protein sequence: CSARNPLAVGTDTQYF.

This clonotype turned up a few times. The genes are TRBV20-1 and TRBJ2-2; D uncertain. This CDR3 is 18 amino acids long. Trimming took off 0 bases at V and 7 bases at J, with 24 bases between the two ends. Looked up from germline, CDR1 is DFQATT and CDR2 is SNEGSKA (reference sequence). CDR3 nucleotide sequence: TGCAGTGCTAGAGATCGTTACCGCCCCTCAGCCTATGGCGGGGAGCTGTTTTTT. Protein: CSARDRYRPSAYGGELFF.

This clonotype was seen many times. J is TRBJ1-5 and V is TRBV29-1; TRBD1 agrees at 7 bases. This CDR3 contains 14 residues. V shed 4 bases and J 0 bases; nucleotides not matched to a gene: 3. Germline CDR1 is SQVTM and CDR2 is ANQGSEA. The CDR3 region has the DNA TGCAGCGTTGGGACAGGTTATAGCAATCAGCCCCAGCATTTT. It yields the protein CSVGTGYSNQPQHF.